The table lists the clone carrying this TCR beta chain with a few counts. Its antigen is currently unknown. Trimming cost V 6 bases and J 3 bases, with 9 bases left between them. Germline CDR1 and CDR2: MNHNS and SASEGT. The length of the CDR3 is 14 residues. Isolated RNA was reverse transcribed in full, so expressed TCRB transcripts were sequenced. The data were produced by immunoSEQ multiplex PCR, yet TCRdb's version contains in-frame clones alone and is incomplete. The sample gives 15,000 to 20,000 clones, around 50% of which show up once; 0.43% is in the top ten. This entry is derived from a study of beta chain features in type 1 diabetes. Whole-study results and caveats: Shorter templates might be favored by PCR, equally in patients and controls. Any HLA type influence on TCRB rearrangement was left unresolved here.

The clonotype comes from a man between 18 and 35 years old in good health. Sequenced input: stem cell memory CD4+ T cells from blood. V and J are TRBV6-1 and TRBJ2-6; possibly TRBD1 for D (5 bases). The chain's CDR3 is CASRVTVGANVLTF. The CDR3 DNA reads TGTGCCAGCAGGGTGACAGTTGGGGCCAACGTCCTGACTTTC.